A selection of T cell receptor beta chains follows, all from one sample in a study of CD8 T cells in Susac syndrome. MiXCR, run by TCRdb on the immunoSEQ multiplex PCR reads, gives a single entry per CDR3 protein. The top ten hold 0.14% of the sample, which has over 140,000 distinct CDR3 sequences, around 93% seen once. The sequencing input was CD4+ T cells from PBMCs. Source of these receptors: a human donor with Susac syndrome. Both conserved end residues are trimmed from each CDR3. Fields, in order: J gene, V gene, CDR3 protein.

J gene: TRBJ1-6; V gene: TRBV7-9; CDR3 protein: ASSLILDGNSPLH
J gene: TRBJ2-7; V gene: TRBV28; CDR3 protein: ASSLIQGAVY
J gene: TRBJ2-7; V gene: TRBV5-1; CDR3 protein: ASSRRGQGSYEQY
J gene: TRBJ1-2; V gene: TRBV9; CDR3 protein: ASSGGQYGYT
J gene: TRBJ2-7; V gene: TRBV25-1; CDR3 protein: ASREGGASREQY
J gene: TRBJ2-1; V gene: TRBV2; CDR3 protein: ASSGEPGLRYNEQF
J gene: TRBJ1-2; V gene: TRBV6-2/TRBV6-3; CDR3 protein: ASSYRAAWEPTNYGYT
J gene: TRBJ2-3; V gene: TRBV29-1; CDR3 protein: SAGLGTDTQY
J gene: TRBJ1-5; V gene: TRBV29-1; CDR3 protein: SVEDHRYSNQPQH
J gene: TRBJ2-5; V gene: TRBV29-1; CDR3 protein: SVEGGLAGGPETQY
J gene: TRBJ2-1; V gene: TRBV20-1; CDR3 protein: SARDRRGYNEQF
J gene: TRBJ2-7; V gene: TRBV20-1; CDR3 protein: SAKLGAGDEQY
J gene: TRBJ2-4; V gene: TRBV12-3/TRBV12-4; CDR3 protein: ASSFTGQGANIQY
J gene: TRBJ1-6; V gene: TRBV28; CDR3 protein: ASSSRPGQGSSPLH
J gene: TRBJ1-3; V gene: TRBV4-1; CDR3 protein: ASSQANTIY